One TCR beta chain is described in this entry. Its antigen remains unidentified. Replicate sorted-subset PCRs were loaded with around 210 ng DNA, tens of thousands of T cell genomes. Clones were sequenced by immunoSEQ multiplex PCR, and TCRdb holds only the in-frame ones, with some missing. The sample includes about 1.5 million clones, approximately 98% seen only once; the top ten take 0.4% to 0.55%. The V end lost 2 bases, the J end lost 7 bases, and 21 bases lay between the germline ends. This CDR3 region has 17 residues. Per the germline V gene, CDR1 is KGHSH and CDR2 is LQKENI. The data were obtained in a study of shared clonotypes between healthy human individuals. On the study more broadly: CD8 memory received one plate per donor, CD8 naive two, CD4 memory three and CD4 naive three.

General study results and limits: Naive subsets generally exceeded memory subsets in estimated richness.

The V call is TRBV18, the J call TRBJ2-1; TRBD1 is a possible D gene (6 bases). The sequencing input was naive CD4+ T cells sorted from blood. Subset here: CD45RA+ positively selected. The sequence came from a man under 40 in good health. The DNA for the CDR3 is TGTGCCAGCTCACCATCGTCGTCCCGCCAGGGGACGAATGAGCAGTTCTTC. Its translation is CASSPSSSRQGTNEQFF.